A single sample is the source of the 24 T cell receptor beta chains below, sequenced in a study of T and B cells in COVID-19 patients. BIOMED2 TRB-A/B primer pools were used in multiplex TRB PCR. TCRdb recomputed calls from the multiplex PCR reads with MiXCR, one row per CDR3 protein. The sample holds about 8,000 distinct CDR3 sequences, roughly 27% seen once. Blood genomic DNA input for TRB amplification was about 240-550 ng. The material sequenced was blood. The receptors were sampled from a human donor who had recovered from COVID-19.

CDR3 bases: TGTGCCAGCAGTTACTTACAGGGGGAATATGGCTACACCTTC. Amino acids: CASSYLQGEYGYTF. V and J are TRBV6-1 and TRBJ1-2; TRBD1 aligns across 8 bases. The V segment lost 5 bases and the J segment 5 bases; nucleotides outside the gene matches: 7. Germline V gene lookup returns CDR1 MNHNS and CDR2 SASEGT. This CDR3 is 14 amino acids long.

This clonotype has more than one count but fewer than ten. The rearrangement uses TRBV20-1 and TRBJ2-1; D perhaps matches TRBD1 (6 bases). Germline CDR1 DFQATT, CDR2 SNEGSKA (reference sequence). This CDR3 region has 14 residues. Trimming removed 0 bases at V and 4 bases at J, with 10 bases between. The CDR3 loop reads CSAREGDTYNEQFF. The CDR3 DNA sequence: TGCAGTGCTAGAGAGGGGGACACTTACAATGAGCAGTTCTTC.

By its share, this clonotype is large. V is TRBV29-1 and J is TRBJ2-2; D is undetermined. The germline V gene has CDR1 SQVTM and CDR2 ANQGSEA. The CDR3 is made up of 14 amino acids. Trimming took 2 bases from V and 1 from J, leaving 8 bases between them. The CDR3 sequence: CSVEPRLNTGELFF. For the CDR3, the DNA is TGCAGCGTTGAACCCCGACTGAACACCGGGGAGCTGTTTTTT.

The DNA of the CDR3 is TGTGCCAGCAGCTTAGGCCGGGGGGAGCAGTACGTC. This gives the protein CASSLGRGEQYV. The chain couples TRBV7-9 to TRBJ2-7; TRBD2 is a possible D gene (6 bases). The V gene's germline CDR1 is SEHNR and CDR2 FQNEAQ (reference sequence). Trimming stripped 1 base from V and 7 bases from J, with 8 bases between. The length of the CDR3 is 12 residues.

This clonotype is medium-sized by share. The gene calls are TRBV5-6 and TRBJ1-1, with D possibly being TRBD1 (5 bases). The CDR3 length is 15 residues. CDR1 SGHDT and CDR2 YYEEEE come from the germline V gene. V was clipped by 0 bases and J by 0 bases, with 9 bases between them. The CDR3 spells CASSLAPGMNTEAFF. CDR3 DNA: TGTGCCAGCAGCTTGGCCCCAGGGATGAACACTGAAGCTTTCTTT.

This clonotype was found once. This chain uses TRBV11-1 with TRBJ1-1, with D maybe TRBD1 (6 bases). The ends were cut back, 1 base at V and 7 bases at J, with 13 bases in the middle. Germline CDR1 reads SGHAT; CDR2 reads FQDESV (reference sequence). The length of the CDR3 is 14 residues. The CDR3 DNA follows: TGTGCCAGCAGCTTAGACGGGACAACCTATGAAGCTTTCTTT. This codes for CASSLDGTTYEAFF. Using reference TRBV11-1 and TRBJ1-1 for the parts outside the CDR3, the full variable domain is EAEVAQSPRYKITEKSQAVAFWCDPISGHATLYWYRQILGQGPELLVQFQDESVVDDSQLPKDRFSAERLKGVDSTLKIQPAELGDSAMYLCASSLDGTTYEAFFGQGTRLTVV.

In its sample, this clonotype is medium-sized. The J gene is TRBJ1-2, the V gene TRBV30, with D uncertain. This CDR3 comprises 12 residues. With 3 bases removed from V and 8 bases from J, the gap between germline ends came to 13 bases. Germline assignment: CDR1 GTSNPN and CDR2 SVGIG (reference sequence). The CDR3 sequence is CAWRGKGEGYTF. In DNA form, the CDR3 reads TGTGCCTGGAGGGGAAAGGGAGAGGGCTACACCTTC.

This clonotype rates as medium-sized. CDR3 protein: CASSFGQSPYEQYV. The CDR3 DNA follows: TGTGCCAGCAGCTTTGGACAGTCCCCCTACGAGCAGTACGTC. The chain couples TRBV5-6 to TRBJ2-7; D is perhaps TRBD1 (6 bases). Germline CDR1 is SGHDT and CDR2 is YYEEEE. The CDR3 runs to 14 residues. V shed 2 bases and J shed 2 bases, with 11 bases lying between them.

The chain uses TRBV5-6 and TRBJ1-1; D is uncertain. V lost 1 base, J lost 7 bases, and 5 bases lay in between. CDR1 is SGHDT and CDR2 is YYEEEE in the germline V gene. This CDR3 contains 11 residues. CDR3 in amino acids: CASSLRNEAFF. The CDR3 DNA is TGTGCCAGCAGCTTGCGGAATGAAGCTTTCTTT.

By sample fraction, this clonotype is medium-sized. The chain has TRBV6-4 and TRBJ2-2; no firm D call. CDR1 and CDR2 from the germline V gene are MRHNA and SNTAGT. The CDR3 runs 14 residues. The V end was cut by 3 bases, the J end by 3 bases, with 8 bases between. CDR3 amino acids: CASSEGADTGELFF. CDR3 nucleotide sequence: TGTGCCAGCAGTGAAGGTGCGGACACCGGGGAGCTGTTTTTT.

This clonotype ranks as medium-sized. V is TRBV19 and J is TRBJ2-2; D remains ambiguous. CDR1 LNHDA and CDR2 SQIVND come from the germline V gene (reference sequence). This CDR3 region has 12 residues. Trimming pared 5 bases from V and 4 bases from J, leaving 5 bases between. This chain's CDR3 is CASSYGTGELFF. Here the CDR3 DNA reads TGTGCCAGTAGTTATGGCACCGGGGAGCTGTTTTTT.

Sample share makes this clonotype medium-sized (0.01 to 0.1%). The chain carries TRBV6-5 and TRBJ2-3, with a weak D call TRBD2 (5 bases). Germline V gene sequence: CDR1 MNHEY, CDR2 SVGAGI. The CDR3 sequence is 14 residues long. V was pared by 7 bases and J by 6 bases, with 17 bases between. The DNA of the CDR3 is TGTGCCAGCACCCAAGACTACTCACCGGATACGCAGTATTTT. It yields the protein CASTQDYSPDTQYF.

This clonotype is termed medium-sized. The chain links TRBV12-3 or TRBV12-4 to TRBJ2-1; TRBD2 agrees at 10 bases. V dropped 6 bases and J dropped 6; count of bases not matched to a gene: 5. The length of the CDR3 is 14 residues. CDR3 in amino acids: CASRPGLALNEQFF. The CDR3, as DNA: TGTGCCAGCAGGCCGGGACTAGCGCTCAATGAGCAGTTCTTC.

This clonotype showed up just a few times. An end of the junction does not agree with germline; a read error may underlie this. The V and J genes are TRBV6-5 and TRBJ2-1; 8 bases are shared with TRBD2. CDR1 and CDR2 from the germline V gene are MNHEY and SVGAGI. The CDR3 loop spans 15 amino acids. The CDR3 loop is CASSDSGGGRNEQFF. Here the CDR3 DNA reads TGTGCCAGCAGTGACTCGGGGGGGGGCCGCAATGAGCAGTTCTTC.

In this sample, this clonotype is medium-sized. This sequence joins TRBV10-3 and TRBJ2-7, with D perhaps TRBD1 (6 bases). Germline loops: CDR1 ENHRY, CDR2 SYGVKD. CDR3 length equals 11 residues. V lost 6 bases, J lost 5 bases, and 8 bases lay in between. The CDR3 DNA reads TGTGCCATCAGGAACAGGGACGAGCAGTACTTC. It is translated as CAIRNRDEQYF.

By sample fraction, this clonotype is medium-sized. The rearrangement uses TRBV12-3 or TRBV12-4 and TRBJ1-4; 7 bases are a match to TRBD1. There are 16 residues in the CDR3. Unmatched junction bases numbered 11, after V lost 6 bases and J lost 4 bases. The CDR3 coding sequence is TGTGCCAGCAGCCGCGGGGCAGACAGGGTTAATGAAAAACTGTTTTTT. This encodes CASSRGADRVNEKLFF.

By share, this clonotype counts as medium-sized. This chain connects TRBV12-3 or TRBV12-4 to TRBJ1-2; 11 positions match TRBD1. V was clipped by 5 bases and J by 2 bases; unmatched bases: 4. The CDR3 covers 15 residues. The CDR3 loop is CASSLWTGGNYGYTF. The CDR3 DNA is TGTGCCAGCAGTCTATGGACAGGGGGCAACTATGGCTACACCTTC.

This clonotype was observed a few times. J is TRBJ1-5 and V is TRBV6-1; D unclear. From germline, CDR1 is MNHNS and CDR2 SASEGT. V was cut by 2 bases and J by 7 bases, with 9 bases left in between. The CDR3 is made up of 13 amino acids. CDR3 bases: TGTGCCAGCAGTGAATACATCCGCCAGCCCCAGCATTTT. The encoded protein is CASSEYIRQPQHF.

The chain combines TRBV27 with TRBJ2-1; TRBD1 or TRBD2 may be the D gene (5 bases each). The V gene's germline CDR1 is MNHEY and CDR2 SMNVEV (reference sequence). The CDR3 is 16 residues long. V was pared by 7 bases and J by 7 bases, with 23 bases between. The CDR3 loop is CASILSRGPGVNEQFF. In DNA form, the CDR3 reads TGTGCCAGCATTCTTAGCCGGGGCCCCGGGGTGAATGAGCAGTTCTTC.

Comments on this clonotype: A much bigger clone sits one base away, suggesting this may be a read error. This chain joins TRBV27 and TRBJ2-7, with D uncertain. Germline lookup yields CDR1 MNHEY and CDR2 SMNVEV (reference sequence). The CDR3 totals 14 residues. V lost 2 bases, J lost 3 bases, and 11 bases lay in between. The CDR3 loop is CASSLPGPFYEQYV. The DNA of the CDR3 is TGTGCCAGCAGTTTACCCGGGCCTTTCTACGAGCAGTACGTC.

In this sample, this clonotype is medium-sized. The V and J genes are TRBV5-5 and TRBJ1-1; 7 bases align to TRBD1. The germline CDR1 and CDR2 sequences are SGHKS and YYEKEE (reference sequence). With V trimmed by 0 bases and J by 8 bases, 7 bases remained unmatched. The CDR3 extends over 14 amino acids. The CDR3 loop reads CASSLERRQGEAFF. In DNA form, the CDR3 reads TGTGCCAGCAGCTTGGAGCGTCGACAGGGAGAAGCTTTCTTT.

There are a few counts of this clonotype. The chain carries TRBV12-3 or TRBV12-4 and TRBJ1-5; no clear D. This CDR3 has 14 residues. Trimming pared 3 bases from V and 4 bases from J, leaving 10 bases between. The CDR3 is CASSLAQGNQPQHF. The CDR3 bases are TGTGCCAGCAGTTTGGCCCAAGGGAATCAGCCCCAGCATTTT.

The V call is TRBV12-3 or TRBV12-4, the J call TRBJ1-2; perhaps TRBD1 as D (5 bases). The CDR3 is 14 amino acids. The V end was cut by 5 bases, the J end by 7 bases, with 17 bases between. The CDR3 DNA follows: TGTGCCAGCAGTCCCCGGACCCCTGGGACTGGCTACACCTTC. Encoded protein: CASSPRTPGTGYTF.

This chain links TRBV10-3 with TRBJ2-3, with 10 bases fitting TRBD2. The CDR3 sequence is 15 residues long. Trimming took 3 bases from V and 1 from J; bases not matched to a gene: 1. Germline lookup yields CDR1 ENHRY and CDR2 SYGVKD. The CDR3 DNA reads TGTGCCATCAGTGAAGGGACTAGCGGCACAGATACGCAGTATTTT. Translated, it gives CAISEGTSGTDTQYF.